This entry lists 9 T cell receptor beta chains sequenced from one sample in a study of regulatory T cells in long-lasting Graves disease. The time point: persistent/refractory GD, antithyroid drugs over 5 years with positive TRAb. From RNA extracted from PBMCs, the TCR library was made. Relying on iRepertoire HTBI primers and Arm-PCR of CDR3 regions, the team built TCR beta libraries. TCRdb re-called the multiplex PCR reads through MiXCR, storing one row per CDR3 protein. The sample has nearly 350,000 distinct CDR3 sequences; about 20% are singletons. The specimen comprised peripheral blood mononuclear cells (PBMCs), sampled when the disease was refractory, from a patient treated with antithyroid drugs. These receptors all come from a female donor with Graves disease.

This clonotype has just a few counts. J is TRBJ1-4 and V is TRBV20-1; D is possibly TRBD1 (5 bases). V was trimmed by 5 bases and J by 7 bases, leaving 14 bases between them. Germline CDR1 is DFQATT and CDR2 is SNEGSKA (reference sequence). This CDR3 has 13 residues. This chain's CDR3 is CSARGRGFEKLFF. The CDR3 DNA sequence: TGCAGTGCTCGGGGCCGTGGGTTTGAAAAACTGTTTTTT.

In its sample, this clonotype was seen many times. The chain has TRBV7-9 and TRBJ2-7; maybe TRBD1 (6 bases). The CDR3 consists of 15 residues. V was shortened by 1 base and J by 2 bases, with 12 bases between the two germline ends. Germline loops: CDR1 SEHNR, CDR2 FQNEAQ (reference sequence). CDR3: CASSLGVGGAYEQYF. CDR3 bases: TGTGCCAGCAGCTTAGGGGTAGGGGGAGCCTACGAGCAGTACTTC.

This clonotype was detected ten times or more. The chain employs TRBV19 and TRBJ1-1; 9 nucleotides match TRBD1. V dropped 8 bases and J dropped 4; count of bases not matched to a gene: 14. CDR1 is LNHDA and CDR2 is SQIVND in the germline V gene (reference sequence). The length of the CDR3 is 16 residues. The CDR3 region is CASGRIGQGLSTEAFF. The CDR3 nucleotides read TGTGCCAGTGGACGTATTGGACAGGGGCTGAGCACTGAAGCTTTCTTT.

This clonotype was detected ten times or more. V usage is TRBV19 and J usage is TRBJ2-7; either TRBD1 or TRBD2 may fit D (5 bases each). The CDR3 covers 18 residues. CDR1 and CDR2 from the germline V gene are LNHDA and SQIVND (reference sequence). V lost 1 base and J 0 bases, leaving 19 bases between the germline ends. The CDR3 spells CASSIGRGRQRSSYEQYF. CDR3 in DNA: TGTGCCAGTAGTATAGGAAGAGGGAGACAGCGATCCTCCTACGAGCAGTACTTC.

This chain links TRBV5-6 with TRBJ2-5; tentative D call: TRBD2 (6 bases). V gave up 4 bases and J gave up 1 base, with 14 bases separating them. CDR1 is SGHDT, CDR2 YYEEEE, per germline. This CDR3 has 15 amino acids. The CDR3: CASSLTPGAQETQYF. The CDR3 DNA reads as TGTGCCAGCAGCCTGACTCCGGGAGCCCAAGAGACCCAGTACTTC.

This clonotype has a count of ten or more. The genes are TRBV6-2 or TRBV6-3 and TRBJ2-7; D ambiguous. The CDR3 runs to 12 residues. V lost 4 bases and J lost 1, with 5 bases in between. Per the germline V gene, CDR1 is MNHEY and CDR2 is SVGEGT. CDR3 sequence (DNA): TGTGCCAGCAGTTTTCAGTCCTACGAGCAGTACTTC. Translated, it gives CASSFQSYEQYF.

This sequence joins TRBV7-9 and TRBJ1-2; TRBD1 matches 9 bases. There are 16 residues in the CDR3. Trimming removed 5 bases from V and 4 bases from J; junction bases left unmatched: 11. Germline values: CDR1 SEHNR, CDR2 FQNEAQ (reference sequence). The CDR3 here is CASSIPYRGPSYGYTF. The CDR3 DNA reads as TGTGCCAGCAGCATCCCCTACAGGGGGCCGAGCTATGGCTACACCTTC.

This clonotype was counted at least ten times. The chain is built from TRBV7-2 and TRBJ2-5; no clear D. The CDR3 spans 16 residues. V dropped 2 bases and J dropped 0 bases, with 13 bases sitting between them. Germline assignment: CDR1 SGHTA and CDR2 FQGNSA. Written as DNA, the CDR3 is TGTGCCAGCAGCTTATTCGGCGGTTTGTACCAAGAGACCCAGTACTTC. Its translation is CASSLFGGLYQETQYF.

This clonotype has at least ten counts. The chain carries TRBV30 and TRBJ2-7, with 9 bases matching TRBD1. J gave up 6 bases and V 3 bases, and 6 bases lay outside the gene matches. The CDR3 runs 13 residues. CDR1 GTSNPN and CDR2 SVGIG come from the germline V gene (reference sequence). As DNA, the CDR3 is TGTGCCTGGAGGGAACAGGGGGCTGGCGAGCAGTACTTC. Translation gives CAWREQGAGEQYF.